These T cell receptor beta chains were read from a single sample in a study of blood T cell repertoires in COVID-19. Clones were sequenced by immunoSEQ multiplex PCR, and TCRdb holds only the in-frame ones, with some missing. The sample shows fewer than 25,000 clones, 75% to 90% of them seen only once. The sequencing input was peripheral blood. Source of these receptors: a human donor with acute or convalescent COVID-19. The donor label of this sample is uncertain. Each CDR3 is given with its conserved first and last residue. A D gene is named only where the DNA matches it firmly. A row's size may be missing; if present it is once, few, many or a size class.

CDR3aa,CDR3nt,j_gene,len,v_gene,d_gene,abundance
CASSLQATNEKLFF,TGTGCCAGCAGCTTACAGGCAACTAATGAAAAACTGTTTTTT,TRBJ1-4,14,TRBV7-6,NA,NA
CASSTEQAYGYTF,TGTGCCAGCTCCACCGAGCAGGCCTATGGCTACACCTTC,TRBJ1-2,13,TRBV18,NA,NA
CASSLDGGNTGELFF,TGTGCCAGCAGCTTGGACGGCGGGAACACCGGGGAGCTGTTTTTT,TRBJ2-2,15,TRBV5-6,NA,NA
CASSPTSGRSPSYEQYF,TGTGCCAGCAGCCCTACTAGCGGGAGGTCCCCCTCCTACGAGCAGTACTTC,TRBJ2-7,17,TRBV7-9,TRBD2,NA
CASSLVGGRVSYEQYF,TGTGCCAGCAGCTTGGTGGGCGGGAGAGTATCCTACGAGCAGTACTTC,TRBJ2-7,16,TRBV5-5,TRBD2,NA
CASSQGIGESQPQHF,TGTGCCAGCAGCCAAGGGATCGGGGAAAGTCAGCCCCAGCATTTT,TRBJ1-5,15,TRBV3-1/TRBV3-2,NA,NA
CASSLITVRAEAFF,TGTGCCAGCAGCTTAATAACGGTAAGAGCTGAAGCTTTCTTT,TRBJ1-1,14,TRBV7-3,NA,hyperexpanded
CASSYHGASGNEQYF,TGTGCCAGCAGTTATCACGGTGCTAGCGGGAACGAGCAGTACTTC,TRBJ2-7,15,TRBV6-5,TRBD2,few
CASSVEAGASGGANEQFF,TGTGCCAGCAGCGTAGAGGCGGGAGCCAGCGGGGGGGCAAATGAGCAGTTCTTC,TRBJ2-1,18,TRBV9,TRBD2,NA
CASSVVSGQGGGTQYF,TGTGCCAGCAGCGTAGTTTCGGGACAGGGGGGTGGGACCCAGTACTTC,TRBJ2-5,16,TRBV9,TRBD1,NA